This is a list of T cell receptor beta chains from one sample in a study of blood T cell repertoires in COVID-19. TCRdb keeps only in-frame clones here, not all; method: immunoSEQ multiplex PCR. The sample carries approximately 35,000 clones, roughly nine tenths recorded once. Sequenced: peripheral blood. The receptors were sampled from a human donor with active COVID-19. The donor label of this sample is uncertain. CDR3s include the opening cysteine and the closing phenylalanine or tryptophan. The D gene is left open where the match is weak. Not all rows give a size; the values are once, few, many and, for expanded clones, a class.

D gene | clone size | J gene | V gene | CDR3 DNA | CDR3 protein
TRBD1 | NA | TRBJ1-4 | TRBV5-1 | TGCGCCAGCAGCGTACAGGGGGCACGTGAAAAACTGTTTTTT | CASSVQGAREKLFF
TRBD1 | NA | TRBJ2-2 | TRBV24-1 | TGTGCCACCAGTGATTTCCGACAGGGGCCGAACACCGGGGAGCTGTTTTTT | CATSDFRQGPNTGELFF
NA | once | TRBJ1-5 | TRBV6-6 | TGTGCCAGCAGTCCCTCCGGGGGGCCCAACAGCAATCAGCCCCAGCATTTT | CASSPSGGPNSNQPQHF
TRBD1 | NA | TRBJ1-6 | TRBV5-1 | TGCGCCAGCAGCCCTGACTTGACAGGGTCTTTTTCACCCCTCCACTTT | CASSPDLTGSFSPLHF
NA | NA | TRBJ1-5 | TRBV3-1/TRBV3-2 | TGTGCCAGCAGCCCTTTATTGACAGTGCCCCAGCATTTT | CASSPLLTVPQHF
TRBD2 | NA | TRBJ2-7 | TRBV7-2 | TGTGCCAGCAGTTCTACTAGCGGGAGGGATAACTACGAGCAGTACTTC | CASSSTSGRDNYEQYF
TRBD2 | once | TRBJ2-3 | TRBV7-2 | TGTGCCAGCTCCGAAATCCCGGGGGGGAACACAGATACGCAGTATTTT | CASSEIPGGNTDTQYF
NA | NA | TRBJ1-4 | TRBV9 | TGTGCCAGCAGCGTAGGGGCAGGGGACGAAAAACTGTTTTTT | CASSVGAGDEKLFF
NA | NA | TRBJ2-1 | TRBV24-1 | TGTGCCACCAGTGATTCCATAGGCCCTACAGGGCCTTACAATGAGCAGTTCTTC | CATSDSIGPTGPYNEQFF
TRBD2 | NA | TRBJ2-5 | TRBV6-6 | TGTGCCAGCAGTGGGACTAGCGGGAGAGAGACCCAGTACTTC | CASSGTSGRETQYF
TRBD2 | NA | TRBJ2-1 | TRBV6-4 | TGTGCCAGCAGTGACCCTAGCGGGAGTCGCGAGCAGTTCTTC | CASSDPSGSREQFF
TRBD1 | once | TRBJ1-4 | TRBV10-1 | TGCGCCACCACAAACAGGGGGCCCCCTTTTGCAACTAATGAAAAACTGTTTTTT | CATTNRGPPFATNEKLFF
NA | NA | TRBJ1-2 | TRBV19 | TGTGCCAGTAGTGAAGCTCCACAGGGCTCCTATGGCTACACCTTC | CASSEAPQGSYGYTF
NA | once | TRBJ2-3 | TRBV24-1 | TGTGCCACCGGAGCCCGGGCCTCGGGGTCCACAGATACGCAGTATTTT | CATGARASGSTDTQYF
TRBD2 | NA | TRBJ2-7 | TRBV4-2 | TGTGCCAGCAGCCAAGAACTAGGTAGCGGGGACTACGAGCAGTACTTC | CASSQELGSGDYEQYF
TRBD1 | NA | TRBJ2-1 | TRBV7-6 | TGTGCCAGCAGCTCCGACCCGACAGGGAACTCCTACAATGAGCAGTTCTTC | CASSSDPTGNSYNEQFF
NA | NA | TRBJ1-6 | TRBV6-5 | TGTGCCAGCAGTCTGGAGAGCTCCTATAATTCACCCCTCCACTTT | CASSLESSYNSPLHF
NA | NA | TRBJ1-3 | TRBV6-1 | TGTGCCAGCAGTGAAGGAAGCCGCTCTGGAAACACCATATATTTT | CASSEGSRSGNTIYF
TRBD2 | NA | TRBJ2-5 | TRBV3-1/TRBV3-2 | TGTGCCAGCAGCCCAACTAGCGGGGGGGCGTCAGAGACCCAGTACTTC | CASSPTSGGASETQYF
TRBD1 | NA | TRBJ2-1 | TRBV6-5 | TGTGCCAGCAGTTACTCTACCCAGGGGGCGTACGAGCAGTTCTTC | CASSYSTQGAYEQFF
NA | NA | TRBJ2-7 | TRBV4-3 | TGCGCCAGCAGCCAAGATCTCGGCTCCTACGAGCAGTACTTC | CASSQDLGSYEQYF
NA | NA | TRBJ1-1 | TRBV4-1 | TGCGCCAGCAGCCAAGATTTCCCGTCTGAAGCTTTCTTT | CASSQDFPSEAFF
TRBD1 | NA | TRBJ1-1 | TRBV27 | TGTGCCAGCAGTAGGACAGGGCATAGAGCTTTCTTT | CASSRTGHRAFF
TRBD2 | NA | TRBJ2-3 | TRBV18 | TGTGCCAGCTCACCACCGACTAGCGGAGGGGATACGCAGTATTTT | CASSPPTSGGDTQYF
NA | NA | TRBJ1-6 | TRBV2 | TGTGCCAGCAGGGAGGTAGGCTCACCCCTCCACTTT | CASREVGSPLHF
TRBD1 | NA | TRBJ1-2 | TRBV29-1 | TGCAGCGTTGAGGACAGGGAGGGCTACACCTTC | CSVEDREGYTF
TRBD1 | once | TRBJ1-3 | TRBV7-9 | TGTGCCAGCAACATGGACAGGGGAAACACCATATATTTT | CASNMDRGNTIYF
TRBD1 | NA | TRBJ1-1 | TRBV27 | TGTGCCAGCCGGAGGACAGGAGTGAACACTGAAGCTTTCTTT | CASRRTGVNTEAFF
NA | NA | TRBJ2-5 | TRBV3-1/TRBV3-2 | TGTGCCAGCAGCCAACGGCAGCCCAGGGCAGAGACCCAGTACTTC | CASSQRQPRAETQYF
TRBD2 | NA | TRBJ2-1 | TRBV19 | TGTGCCAGTAGCCCGGGACTAGCGGGACGGGTGTCGTTCTTC | CASSPGLAGRVSFF
NA | NA | TRBJ2-5 | TRBV14 | TGTGCCAGCAGCCAAGAACCGTGGGGGCGAGAGACCCAGTACTTC | CASSQEPWGRETQYF
TRBD1 | NA | TRBJ2-3 | TRBV19 | TGTGCCAGTAGCCCGGACAGGGGGGGTCACGATACGCAGTATTTT | CASSPDRGGHDTQYF
TRBD1 | NA | TRBJ1-2 | TRBV19 | TGTGCCAGTAGTATAGATGGGACAGGGACTAACTATGGCTACACCTTC | CASSIDGTGTNYGYTF
TRBD2 | NA | TRBJ2-3 | TRBV7-2 | TGTGCCAGCAGCTTAGGTGCTAGCGGGACAGATACGCAGTATTTT | CASSLGASGTDTQYF
TRBD2 | NA | TRBJ2-2 | TRBV7-9 | TGTGCCAGCAGCTTAGCTAGCGGGGTTACCGGGGAGCTGTTTTTT | CASSLASGVTGELFF
NA | few | TRBJ1-2 | TRBV4-1 | TGCGCCAGCAGCCAAGAACAAGCAGGGGCCTATGGCTACACCTTC | CASSQEQAGAYGYTF
NA | NA | TRBJ2-7 | TRBV21-1 | TGTGCCAGCAGCAAAGTGGGACATTCCACCTACGAGCAGTACTTC | CASSKVGHSTYEQYF
NA | NA | TRBJ1-5 | TRBV6-2/TRBV6-3 | TGTGCCAGCAGTTATTTTACAGGGCCAAATCAGCCCCAGCATTTT | CASSYFTGPNQPQHF
NA | NA | TRBJ2-6 | TRBV30 | TGTGCCTGGAGTGCGCCCCGCGTTTCTGGGGCCAACGTCCTGACTTTC | CAWSAPRVSGANVLTF
NA | NA | TRBJ2-3 | TRBV2 | TGTGCCAGCAGACTAGCCCGGGCCACAGATACGCAGTATTTT | CASRLARATDTQYF
NA | once | TRBJ1-6 | TRBV14 | TGTGCCAGCAGCCAAGAAAGTAGGAGCTCCTATAATTCACCCCTCCACTTT | CASSQESRSSYNSPLHF
TRBD2 | NA | TRBJ2-1 | TRBV7-9 | TGTGCCAGCAGCCACAATCTAGCGGGAGGGCCTTGGGTTGTCGATGAGCAGTTCTTC | CASSHNLAGGPWVVDEQFF
NA | NA | TRBJ2-5 | TRBV6-5 | TGTGCCAGCTGTCCTGGCGGGGTCTTCCAGACCCAGTACTTC | CASCPGGVFQTQYF
TRBD2 | once | TRBJ2-1 | TRBV11-3 | TGTGCCAGCAGCCCAGAGAGCGGGACGAATGAGCAGTTCTTC | CASSPESGTNEQFF
NA | NA | TRBJ2-3 | TRBV6-6 | TGTGCCAGCAGTTACGGACAGAGCACAGATACGCAGTATTTT | CASSYGQSTDTQYF
TRBD2 | NA | TRBJ2-5 | TRBV7-2 | TGTGCCAGCAGCTTAAGCGGGGCACAAGAGACCCAGTACTTC | CASSLSGAQETQYF
TRBD1 | NA | TRBJ2-5 | TRBV5-5 | TGTGCCAGCAGCTCAGGGGGCCAAGAGACCCAGTACTTC | CASSSGGQETQYF
TRBD1 | few | TRBJ2-7 | TRBV7-9 | TGTGCCAGCAGCTTTGGACAGGAAGCCGCCTACGAGCAGTACTTC | CASSFGQEAAYEQYF
NA | NA | TRBJ1-5 | TRBV7-9 | TGTGCCAGCAGTTACGGGAGTGATAGCAATCAGCCCCAGCATTTT | CASSYGSDSNQPQHF
TRBD2 | NA | TRBJ2-5 | TRBV4-2 | TGTGCCAGCAGCCCCCGGGGTAGCGGGGGGGCAGAGACCCAGTACTTC | CASSPRGSGGAETQYF
NA | NA | TRBJ1-2 | TRBV6-2/TRBV6-3 | TGTGCCAGCAGTTACTCGTCAGGGGCCCTCTATGGCTACACCTTC | CASSYSSGALYGYTF
NA | NA | TRBJ2-7 | TRBV10-2 | TGCGCCAGCAGTATGACAGTCTCCTACGAGCAGTACTTC | CASSMTVSYEQYF
TRBD1 | NA | TRBJ2-1 | TRBV6-4 | TGTGCCAGCAGTGACCGGGCAGGGGGTTCCTACAATGAGCAGTTCTTC | CASSDRAGGSYNEQFF
NA | once | TRBJ1-2 | TRBV7-2 | TGTGCCAGCAGCTTAGGGACAGCCCGGATCTACGTCTACACCTTC | CASSLGTARIYVYTF
NA | NA | TRBJ2-5 | TRBV27 | TGTGCCAGCAGTTTATCGAGAGGGGGGGGTTCCGAGACCCAGTACTTC | CASSLSRGGGSETQYF